This TCR beta chain originates from a study of ipilimumab plus nivolumab after autologous stem cell transplantation. General study findings and limits: TCR repertoire, Treg phenotype and gut microbiota reportedly support more study of this approach.

The CDR3 spans 16 residues. With V trimmed by 5 bases and J by 5 bases, 8 bases remained unmatched. Germline lookup yields CDR1 LNHDA and CDR2 SQIVND (reference sequence). With respect to this clone: Its antigen is unknown.

Starting 14 to 28 days after autologous transplant, ipilimumab 1 mg/kg was given. The method was immunoSEQ multiplex PCR; TCRdb's version includes in-frame clones alone and lacks a portion of them. Found here are 10,000 to 15,000 clones, roughly 73% of them singletons; the top ten hold approximately 17%. The source was PBMCs, collected in a trial of ipilimumab plus nivolumab as post-transplant consolidation. This sequence joins TRBV19 and TRBJ2-3; 12 bases agree with TRBD1. The receptor comes from a male donor with diffuse large B-cell lymphoma. The CDR3, as DNA: TGTGCCAGTAGTCCCTGGGGACAGGGGGCTGTAGATACGCAGTATTTT. As protein: CASSPWGQGAVDTQYF.